This T cell receptor (beta chain) came from a study of blood T cell repertoires in COVID-19. Method: immunoSEQ multiplex PCR; TCRdb's copy keeps in-frame clones and lacks some. The sample has approximately 33,000 clones; over 65% are singletons. Sequenced: peripheral blood. The receptor comes from a man between 70 and 80 years old with acute or convalescent COVID-19.

CDR3 in amino acids: CASSDRGRNTGELFF. The CDR3 nucleotides read TGTGCCAGCAGCGACAGGGGGCGTAACACCGGGGAGCTGTTTTTT. The gene calls are TRBV6-2 or TRBV6-3 and TRBJ2-2; TRBD1 matches at 10 bases. The CDR3 is 15 amino acids. Germline-derived CDR1 and CDR2 are MNHEY and SVGEGT. The V segment lost 6 bases and the J segment 2 bases; nucleotides outside the gene matches: 3.